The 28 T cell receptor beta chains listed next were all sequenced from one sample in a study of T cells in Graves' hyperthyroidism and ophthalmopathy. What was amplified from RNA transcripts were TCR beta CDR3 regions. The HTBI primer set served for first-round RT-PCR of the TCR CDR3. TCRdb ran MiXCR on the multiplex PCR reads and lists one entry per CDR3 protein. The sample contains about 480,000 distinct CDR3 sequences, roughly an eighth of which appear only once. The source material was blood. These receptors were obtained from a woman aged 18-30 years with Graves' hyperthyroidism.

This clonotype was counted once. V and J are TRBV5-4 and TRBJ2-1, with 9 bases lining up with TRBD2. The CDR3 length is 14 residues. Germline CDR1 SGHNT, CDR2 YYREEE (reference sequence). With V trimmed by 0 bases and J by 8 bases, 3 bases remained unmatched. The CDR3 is CASSLVAGEDEQFF. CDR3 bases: TGTGCCAGCAGCTTGGTAGCGGGAGAGGATGAGCAGTTCTTC.

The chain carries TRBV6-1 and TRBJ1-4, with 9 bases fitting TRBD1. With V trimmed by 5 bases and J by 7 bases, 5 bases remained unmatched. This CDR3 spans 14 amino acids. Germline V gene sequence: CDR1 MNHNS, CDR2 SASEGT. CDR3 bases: TGTGCCAGCAGTTCGGGACAGGGAATTGAAAAACTGTTTTTT. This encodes CASSSGQGIEKLFF.

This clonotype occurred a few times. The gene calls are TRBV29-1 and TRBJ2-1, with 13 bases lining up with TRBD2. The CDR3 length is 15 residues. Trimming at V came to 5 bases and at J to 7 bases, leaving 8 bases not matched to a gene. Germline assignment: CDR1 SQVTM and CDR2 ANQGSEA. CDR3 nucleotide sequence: TGCAGCGTTACACGGACTAGCGGGAGTGAGAATGAGCAGTTCTTC. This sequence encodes CSVTRTSGSENEQFF.

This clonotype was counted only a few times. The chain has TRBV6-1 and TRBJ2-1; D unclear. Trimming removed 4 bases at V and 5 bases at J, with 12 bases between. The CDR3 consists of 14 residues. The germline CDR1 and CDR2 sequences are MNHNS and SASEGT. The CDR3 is CASSVRPRNNEQFF. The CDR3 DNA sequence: TGTGCCAGCAGTGTCCGGCCCCGGAACAATGAGCAGTTCTTC.

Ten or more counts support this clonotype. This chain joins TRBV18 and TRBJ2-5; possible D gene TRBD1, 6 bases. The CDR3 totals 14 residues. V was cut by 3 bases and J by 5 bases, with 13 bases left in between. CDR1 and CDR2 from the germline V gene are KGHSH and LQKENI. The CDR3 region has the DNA TGTGCCAGCTCACCTGTGACAGGTGGTGAGACCCAGTACTTC. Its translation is CASSPVTGGETQYF. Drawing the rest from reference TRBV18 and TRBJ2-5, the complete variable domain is NAGVMQNPRHLVRRRGQEARLRCSPMKGHSHVYWYRQLPEEGLKFMVYLQKENIIDESGMPKERFSAEFPKEGPSILRIQQVVRGDSAAYFCASSPVTGGETQYFGPGTRLLVL.

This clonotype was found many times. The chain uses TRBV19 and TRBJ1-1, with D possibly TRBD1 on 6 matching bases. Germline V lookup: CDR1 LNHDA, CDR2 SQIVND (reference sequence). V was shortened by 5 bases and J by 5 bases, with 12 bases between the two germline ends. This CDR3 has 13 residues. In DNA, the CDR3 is TGTGCCAGTAGTGTGGACAGAGGTACTGAAGCTTTCTTT. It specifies CASSVDRGTEAFF.

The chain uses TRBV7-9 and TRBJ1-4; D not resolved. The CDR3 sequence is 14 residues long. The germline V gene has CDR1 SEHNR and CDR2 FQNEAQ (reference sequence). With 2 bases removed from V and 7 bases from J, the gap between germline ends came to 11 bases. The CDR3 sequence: CASSLKGFGEKLFF. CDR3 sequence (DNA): TGTGCCAGCAGCTTAAAAGGGTTCGGTGAAAAACTGTTTTTT.

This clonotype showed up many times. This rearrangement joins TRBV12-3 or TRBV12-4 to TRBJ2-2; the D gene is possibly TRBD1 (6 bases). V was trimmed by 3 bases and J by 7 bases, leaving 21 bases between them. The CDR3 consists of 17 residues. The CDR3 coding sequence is TGTGCCAGCAGTTTCTTGTTAGGGGGTTATGTCGGCGGGGAGCTGTTTTTT. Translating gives CASSFLLGGYVGGELFF.

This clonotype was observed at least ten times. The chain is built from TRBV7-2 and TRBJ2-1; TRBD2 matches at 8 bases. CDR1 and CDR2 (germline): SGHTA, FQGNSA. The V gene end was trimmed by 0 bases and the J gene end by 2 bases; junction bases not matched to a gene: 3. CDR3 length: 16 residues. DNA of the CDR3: TGTGCCAGCAGCTTAGCGAGCGGGAGCACCTACAATGAGCAGTTCTTC. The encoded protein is CASSLASGSTYNEQFF.

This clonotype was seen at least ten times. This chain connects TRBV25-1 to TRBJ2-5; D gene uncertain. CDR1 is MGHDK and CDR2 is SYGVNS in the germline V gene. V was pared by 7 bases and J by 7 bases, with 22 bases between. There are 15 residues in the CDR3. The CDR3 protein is CASKGISQLIGTQYF. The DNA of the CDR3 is TGTGCCAGCAAAGGCATCTCACAGCTAATCGGGACCCAGTACTTC. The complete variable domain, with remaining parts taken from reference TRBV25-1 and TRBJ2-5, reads EADIYQTPRYLVIGTGKKITLECSQTMGHDKMYWYQQDPGMELHLIHYSYGVNSTEKGDLSSESTVSRIRTEHFPLTLESARPSHTSQYLCASKGISQLIGTQYFGPGTRLLVL.

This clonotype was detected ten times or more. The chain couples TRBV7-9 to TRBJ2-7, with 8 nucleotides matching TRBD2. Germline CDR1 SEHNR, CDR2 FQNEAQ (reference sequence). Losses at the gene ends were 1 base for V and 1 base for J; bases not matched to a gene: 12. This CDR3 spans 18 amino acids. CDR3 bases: TGTGCCAGCAGCTTAGTAGCCTACACCGGGACTAGATCCTACGAGCAGTACTTC. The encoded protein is CASSLVAYTGTRSYEQYF.

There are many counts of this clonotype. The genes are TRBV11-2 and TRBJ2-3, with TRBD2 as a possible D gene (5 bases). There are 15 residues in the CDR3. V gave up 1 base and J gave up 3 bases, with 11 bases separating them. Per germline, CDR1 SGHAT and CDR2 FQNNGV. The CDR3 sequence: CASSLVGSRTDTQYF. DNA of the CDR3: TGTGCCAGCAGCTTAGTGGGGAGTAGGACAGATACGCAGTATTTT.

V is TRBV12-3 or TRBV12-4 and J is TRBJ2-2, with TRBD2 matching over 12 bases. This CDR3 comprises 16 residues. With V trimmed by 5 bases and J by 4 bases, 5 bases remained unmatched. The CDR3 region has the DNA TGTGCCAGCAGTCCGCTGACTAGCGGGGGCACCGGGGAGCTGTTTTTT. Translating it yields CASSPLTSGGTGELFF.

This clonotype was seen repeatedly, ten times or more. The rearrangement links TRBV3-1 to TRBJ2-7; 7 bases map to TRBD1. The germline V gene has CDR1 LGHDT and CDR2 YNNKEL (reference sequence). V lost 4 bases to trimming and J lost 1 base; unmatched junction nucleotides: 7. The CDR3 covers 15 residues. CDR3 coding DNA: TGTGCCAGCAGCCTCGGGACAGCGAGTTCCTACGAGCAGTACTTC. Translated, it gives CASSLGTASSYEQYF.

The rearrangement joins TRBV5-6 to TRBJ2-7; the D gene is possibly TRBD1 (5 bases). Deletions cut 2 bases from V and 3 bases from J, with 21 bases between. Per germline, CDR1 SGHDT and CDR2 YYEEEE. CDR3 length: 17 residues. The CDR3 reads CASSFLGLGAPLYEQYV. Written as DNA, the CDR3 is TGTGCCAGCAGCTTTTTAGGTTTAGGGGCACCCCTCTACGAGCAGTACGTC.

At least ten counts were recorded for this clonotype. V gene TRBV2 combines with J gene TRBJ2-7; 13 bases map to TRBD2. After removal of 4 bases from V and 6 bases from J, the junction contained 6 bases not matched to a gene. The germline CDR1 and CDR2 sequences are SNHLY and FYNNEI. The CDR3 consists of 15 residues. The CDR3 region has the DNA TGTGCCAGCAGTGTAGGACTAGCGGGAGTAAGCGAGCAGTACGTC. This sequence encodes CASSVGLAGVSEQYV.

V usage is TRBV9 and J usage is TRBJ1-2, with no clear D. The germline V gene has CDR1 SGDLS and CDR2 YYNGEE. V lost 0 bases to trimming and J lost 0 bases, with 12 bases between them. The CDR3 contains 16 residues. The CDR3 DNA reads TGTGCCAGCAGCGTAGCTGGAACAGCAACTAACTATGGCTACACCTTC. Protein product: CASSVAGTATNYGYTF.

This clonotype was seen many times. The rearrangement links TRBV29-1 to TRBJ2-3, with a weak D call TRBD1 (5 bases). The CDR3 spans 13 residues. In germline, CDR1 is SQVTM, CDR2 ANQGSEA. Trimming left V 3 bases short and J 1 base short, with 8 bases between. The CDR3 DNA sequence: TGCAGCGTTGATCCGACAGGCACAGATACGCAGTATTTT. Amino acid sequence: CSVDPTGTDTQYF.

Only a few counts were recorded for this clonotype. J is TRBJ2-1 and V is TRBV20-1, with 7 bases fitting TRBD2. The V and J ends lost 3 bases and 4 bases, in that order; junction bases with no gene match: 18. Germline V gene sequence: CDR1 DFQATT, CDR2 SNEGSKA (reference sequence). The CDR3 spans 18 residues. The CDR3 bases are TGCAGTGCTAGGGACGAGGGTGCCGGGAGGCCCCAATACAATGAGCAGTTCTTC. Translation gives CSARDEGAGRPQYNEQFF.

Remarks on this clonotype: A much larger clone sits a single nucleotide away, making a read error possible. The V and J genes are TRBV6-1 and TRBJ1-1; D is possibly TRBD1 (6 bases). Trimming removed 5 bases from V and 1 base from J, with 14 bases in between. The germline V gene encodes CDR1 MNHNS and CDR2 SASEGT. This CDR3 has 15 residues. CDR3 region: CASSKSGTQNTEAFF. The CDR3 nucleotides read TGTGCCAGCAGTAAATCCGGGACACAGAACACTGAAGCTTTCTTT.

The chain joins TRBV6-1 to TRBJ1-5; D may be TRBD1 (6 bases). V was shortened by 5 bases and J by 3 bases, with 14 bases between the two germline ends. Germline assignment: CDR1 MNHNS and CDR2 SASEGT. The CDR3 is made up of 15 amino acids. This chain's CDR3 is CASSTRGTTNQPQHF. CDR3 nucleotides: TGTGCCAGCAGTACCCGCGGGACAACCAATCAGCCCCAGCATTTT.

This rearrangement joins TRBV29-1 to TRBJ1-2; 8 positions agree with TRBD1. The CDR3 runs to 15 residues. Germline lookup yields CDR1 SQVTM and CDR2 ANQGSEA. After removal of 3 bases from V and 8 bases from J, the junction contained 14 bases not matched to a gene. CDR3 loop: CSVDSQGASYGGYTF. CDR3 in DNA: TGCAGCGTTGATAGCCAGGGGGCCAGCTATGGCGGCTACACCTTC.

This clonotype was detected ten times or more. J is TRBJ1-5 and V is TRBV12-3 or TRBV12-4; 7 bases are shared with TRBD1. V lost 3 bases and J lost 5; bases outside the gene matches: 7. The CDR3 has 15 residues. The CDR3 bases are TGTGCCAGCAGTTTTAACAGGGGACGAGATCAGCCCCAGCATTTT. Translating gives CASSFNRGRDQPQHF.

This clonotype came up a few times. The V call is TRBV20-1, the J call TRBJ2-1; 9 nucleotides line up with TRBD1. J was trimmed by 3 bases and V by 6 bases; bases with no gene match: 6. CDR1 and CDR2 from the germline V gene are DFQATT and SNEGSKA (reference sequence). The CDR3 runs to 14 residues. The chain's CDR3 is CSATDRGFYNEQFF. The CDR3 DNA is TGCAGTGCGACGGACAGGGGATTCTACAATGAGCAGTTCTTC.

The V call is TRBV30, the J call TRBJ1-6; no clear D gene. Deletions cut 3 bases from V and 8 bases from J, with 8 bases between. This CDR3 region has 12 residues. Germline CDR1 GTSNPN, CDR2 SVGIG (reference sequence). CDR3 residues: CAWSQSDSPLHF. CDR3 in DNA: TGTGCCTGGAGCCAGAGCGATTCACCCCTCCACTTT.

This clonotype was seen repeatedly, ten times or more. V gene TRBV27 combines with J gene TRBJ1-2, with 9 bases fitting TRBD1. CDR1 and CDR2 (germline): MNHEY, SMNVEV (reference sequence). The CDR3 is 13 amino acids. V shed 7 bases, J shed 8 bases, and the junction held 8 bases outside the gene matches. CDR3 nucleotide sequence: TGTGCCAGCAAGGGACAGGGATTTAGCGGCTACACCTTC. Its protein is CASKGQGFSGYTF.

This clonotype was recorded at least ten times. The CDR3 DNA reads as TGCAGTGTTCGGCGGAGCCCGGCCTACGAGCAGTACTTC. Translating gives CSVRRSPAYEQYF. The chain joins TRBV29-1 to TRBJ2-7; D unclear. Germline V gene lookup returns CDR1 SQVTM and CDR2 ANQGSEA. The CDR3 covers 13 residues.

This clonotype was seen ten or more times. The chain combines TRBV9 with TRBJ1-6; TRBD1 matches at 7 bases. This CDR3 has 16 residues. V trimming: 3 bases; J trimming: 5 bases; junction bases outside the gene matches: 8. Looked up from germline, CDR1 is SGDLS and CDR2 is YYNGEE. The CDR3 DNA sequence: TGTGCCAGCAGCGCCCAAGGGGGCGCCAATAATTCACCCCTCCACTTT. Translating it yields CASSAQGGANNSPLHF.